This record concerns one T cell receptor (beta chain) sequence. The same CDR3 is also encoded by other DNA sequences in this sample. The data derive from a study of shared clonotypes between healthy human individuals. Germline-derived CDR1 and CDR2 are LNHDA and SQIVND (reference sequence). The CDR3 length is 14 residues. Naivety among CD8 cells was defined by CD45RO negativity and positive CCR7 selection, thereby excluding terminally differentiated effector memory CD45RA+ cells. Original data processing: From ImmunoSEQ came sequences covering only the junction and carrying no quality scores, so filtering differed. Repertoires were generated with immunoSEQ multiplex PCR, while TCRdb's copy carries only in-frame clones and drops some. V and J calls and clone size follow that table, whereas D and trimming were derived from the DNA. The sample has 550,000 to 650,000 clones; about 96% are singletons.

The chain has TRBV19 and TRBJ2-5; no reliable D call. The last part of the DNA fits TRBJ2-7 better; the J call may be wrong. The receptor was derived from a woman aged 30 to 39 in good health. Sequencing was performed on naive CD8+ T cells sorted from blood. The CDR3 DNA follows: TGTGCCAGTAGTATAGTGGGAAGCTCCTACGAGCAGTACTTC. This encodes CASSIVGSSYEQYF.